This entry lists 28 T cell receptor beta chains sequenced from one sample in a study of T-cell reconstitution after alpha-beta-depleted transplantation in children. This sample's TCRbeta library carried unique molecular identifier barcodes. TCRdb fed the PCR reads into MiXCR, producing one record per CDR3 protein. Of a few hundred thousand distinct CDR3 sequences in the sample, around 19% were seen once. The sequencing here drew on PBMCs from the stem cell graft donor, taken from the stem cell graft. The receptor set was obtained from a human donor who donated a stem cell graft to a child with acute lymphoblastic leukemia.

CDR3 sequence reads: CASSPQPGAGGAQPQHF. CDR3 nucleotide sequence: TGTGCCAGCTCACCACAACCAGGGGCAGGCGGGGCACAGCCCCAGCATTTT. V and J are TRBV18 and TRBJ1-5; TRBD1 might be the D (6 bases). The CDR3 has 17 residues. Germline V gives CDR1 KGHSH, CDR2 LQKENI. Between the trimmed V and J ends, which lost 1 base and 7 bases, there was a span of 20 bases.

This chain joins TRBV11-3 and TRBJ2-7; D is possibly TRBD1 or TRBD2 (5 bases each). Germline CDR1 SGHNT, CDR2 YENEEA. V lost 3 bases, J lost 0 bases, and 15 bases lay in between. The CDR3 runs to 16 residues. CDR3 protein: CASSLGPGPSSYEQYF. In DNA, the CDR3 is TGTGCCAGCAGCTTGGGACCGGGACCGTCCTCCTACGAGCAGTACTTC.

This clonotype came up a few times. The CDR3 DNA sequence: TGTGCCAGTAGTCCGAGGACTAGCGGGATAACCGAGCAGTACTTC. Translation: CASSPRTSGITEQYF. V usage is TRBV19 and J usage is TRBJ2-7; TRBD2 aligns across 12 bases. The V gene's germline CDR1 is LNHDA and CDR2 SQIVND (reference sequence). V lost 5 bases to trimming and J lost 6 bases; unmatched junction nucleotides: 8. There are 15 residues in the CDR3.

The sample holds a few counts of this clonotype. CDR3 region: CASSPGGVQSYNEQFF. CDR3 coding DNA: TGTGCCAGCAGCCCCGGAGGGGTTCAATCCTACAATGAGCAGTTCTTC. This chain connects TRBV7-2 to TRBJ2-1, with D tentatively TRBD2 (6 bases). Germline CDR1 reads SGHTA; CDR2 reads FQGNSA. The ends were cut back, 5 bases at V and 1 base at J, with 15 bases in the middle. This CDR3 contains 16 residues.

This clonotype was detected a few times. V usage is TRBV5-1 and J usage is TRBJ2-7; tentative D call: TRBD1 (5 bases). V gave up 3 bases and J gave up 1 base, with 8 bases separating them. The CDR3 spans 13 residues. From germline, CDR1 is SGHRS and CDR2 YFSETQ. CDR3 in DNA: TGCGCCAGCAGCTGGACACCTTCCTACGAGCAGTACTTC. As protein: CASSWTPSYEQYF.

The gene calls are TRBV12-3 or TRBV12-4 and TRBJ2-1; D ambiguous. Trimming pared 3 bases from V and 6 bases from J, leaving 15 bases between. CDR3 length: 15 amino acids. The CDR3 reads CASSFRTHDVNEQFF. The CDR3 nucleotides read TGTGCCAGCAGTTTTAGGACCCACGATGTCAATGAGCAGTTCTTC.

This chain connects TRBV5-1 to TRBJ2-5; 8 bases align to TRBD2. The length of the CDR3 is 15 residues. From germline, CDR1 is SGHRS and CDR2 YFSETQ. The ends lost 4 bases at V and 7 bases at J; junction bases unmatched: 12. CDR3 DNA: TGCGCCAGCAGCCCGGTAGCGGGACCGTATATGACCCAGTACTTC. This translates into CASSPVAGPYMTQYF. The whole variable domain, filled in from reference TRBV5-1 and TRBJ2-5, reads KAGVTQTPRYLIKTRGQQVTLSCSPISGHRSVSWYQQTPGQGLQFLFEYFSETQRNKGNFPGRFSGRQFSNSRSEMNVSTLELGDSALYLCASSPVAGPYMTQYFGPGTRLLVL.

This clonotype was recorded a few times. The chain carries TRBV30 and TRBJ2-1; 8 bases agree with TRBD2. The CDR3 consists of 14 residues. CDR1 GTSNPN and CDR2 SVGIG come from the germline V gene (reference sequence). The junction had 11 bases not matched to a gene; V was cut back by 6 bases and J by 7 bases. The CDR3 is CACPKAGVRNEQFF. For the CDR3, the DNA is TGTGCCTGCCCAAAAGCGGGAGTCAGAAATGAGCAGTTCTTC.

V and J are TRBV27 and TRBJ2-2, with a weak D call TRBD2 (6 bases). CDR3 size: 15 residues. The V end was cut by 2 bases, the J end by 3 bases, with 10 bases between. Germline V CDR1 and CDR2: MNHEY, SMNVEV (reference sequence). The CDR3 sequence: CASSLAGFHTGELFF. For the CDR3, the DNA is TGTGCCAGCAGTTTAGCGGGATTTCACACCGGGGAGCTGTTTTTT.

In its sample, this clonotype was seen a few times. This rearrangement joins TRBV27 to TRBJ2-7; D might be TRBD2 (5 bases). Germline V gene lookup returns CDR1 MNHEY and CDR2 SMNVEV (reference sequence). With 5 bases removed from V and 6 bases from J, the gap between germline ends came to 17 bases. The CDR3 spans 14 residues. This chain's CDR3 is CASSPGIESLEQYF. CDR3 DNA sequence: TGTGCCAGCAGTCCCGGGATAGAGTCCCTCGAGCAGTACTTC.

The rearrangement links TRBV6-5 to TRBJ2-2; 7 bases agree with TRBD1. Germline V lookup: CDR1 MNHEY, CDR2 SVGAGI. V gave up 2 bases and J gave up 6 bases; unmatched junction bases: 6. There are 15 residues in the CDR3. This chain's CDR3 is CASSYPRQGSGELFF. CDR3 nucleotides: TGTGCCAGCAGTTACCCGCGACAGGGTTCCGGGGAGCTGTTTTTT.

This clonotype turned up a few times. The chain carries TRBV12-3 or TRBV12-4 and TRBJ2-5; no clear D. Trimming stripped 1 base from V and 1 base from J, with 4 bases between. The CDR3 covers 13 residues. The CDR3 region is CASSLVIQETQYF. The DNA of the CDR3 is TGTGCCAGCAGTTTAGTAATCCAAGAGACCCAGTACTTC.

A few counts support this clonotype. The CDR3 sequence: CSVSGLAGGSSYEQYF. The CDR3 DNA reads TGCAGCGTTTCCGGACTAGCGGGAGGGAGCTCCTACGAGCAGTACTTC. This chain joins TRBV29-1 and TRBJ2-7, with TRBD2 matching over 15 bases. There are 16 residues in the CDR3. Germline values: CDR1 SQVTM, CDR2 ANQGSEA. V was clipped by 5 bases and J by 0 bases; unmatched bases: 5.

The chain couples TRBV11-2 to TRBJ2-2; 8 nucleotides match TRBD2. CDR3 length equals 16 residues. CDR1 and CDR2 (germline): SGHAT, FQNNGV. V lost 1 base to trimming and J lost 1 base; unmatched junction nucleotides: 2. As DNA, the CDR3 is TGTGCCAGCAGCTTAGGTCGGGGGGGGAACACCGGGGAGCTGTTTTTT. This encodes CASSLGRGGNTGELFF.

This chain connects TRBV9 to TRBJ2-1; D is unclear. The CDR3 has 14 amino acids. CDR1 is SGDLS, CDR2 YYNGEE, per germline. V shed 2 bases and J shed 1 base, with 7 bases lying between them. The CDR3: CASSVRSSYNEQFF. CDR3 bases: TGTGCCAGCAGCGTCAGGAGTTCCTACAATGAGCAGTTCTTC.

CDR3 residues: CASSLPRTEAFF. The CDR3 nucleotides are TGTGCCAGCAGCTTGCCTAGGACTGAAGCTTTCTTT. This chain links TRBV5-6 with TRBJ1-1; D is undetermined. Looked up from germline, CDR1 is SGHDT and CDR2 is YYEEEE. Trimming cost V 1 base and J 5 bases, with 6 bases left between them. The CDR3 covers 12 residues.

This clonotype was seen only a few times. The chain combines TRBV7-3 with TRBJ2-6, with 10 positions matching TRBD2. There are 17 residues in the CDR3. The J segment lost 2 bases and the V segment lost 1 base, leaving 2 bases of the junction unmatched. Germline V gene lookup returns CDR1 SGHTA and CDR2 FQGTGA. CDR3 sequence: CASSLISGGPGANVLTF. The DNA of the CDR3 is TGTGCCAGCAGCTTAATTAGCGGGGGGCCTGGGGCCAACGTCCTGACTTTC.

The rearrangement links TRBV5-1 to TRBJ1-4; TRBD1 aligns across 8 bases. V lost 4 bases to trimming and J lost 6 bases; unmatched junction nucleotides: 8. The germline gives CDR1 SGHRS, CDR2 YFSETQ. The CDR3 spans 15 residues. DNA for the CDR3: TGCGCCAGCAGCAAGCCGACAGGGGCCGATGAAAAACTGTTTTTT. It encodes CASSKPTGADEKLFF.

This clonotype was found many times. V and J are TRBV29-1 and TRBJ1-1; D unresolved. V lost 6 bases and J lost 2, with 13 bases in between. Germline assignment: CDR1 SQVTM and CDR2 ANQGSEA. This CDR3 has 13 amino acids. The CDR3 DNA sequence: TGCAGCGTGTTGGACGGTCTTAACACTGAAGCTTTCTTT. As protein: CSVLDGLNTEAFF.

This clonotype was counted only a few times. The gene calls are TRBV6-1 and TRBJ1-1; TRBD1 matches at 11 bases. The J segment lost 4 bases and the V segment lost 3 bases, leaving 7 bases of the junction unmatched. Per the germline V gene, CDR1 is MNHNS and CDR2 is SASEGT. The length of the CDR3 is 16 residues. CDR3: CASSEDRGLSGTEAFF. CDR3 coding DNA: TGTGCCAGCAGTGAGGACAGGGGGCTGAGTGGCACTGAAGCTTTCTTT.

This clonotype was observed a few times. The chain joins TRBV20-1 to TRBJ2-3; D call uncertain. This CDR3 spans 11 amino acids. Trimming took 7 bases from V and 0 from J, leaving 5 bases between them. The germline gives CDR1 DFQATT, CDR2 SNEGSKA (reference sequence). Here the CDR3 reads CSVTSTDTQYF. The CDR3 bases are TGCAGTGTTACTAGCACAGATACGCAGTATTTT.

The gene calls are TRBV11-2 and TRBJ2-1; D is unresolved. Germline values: CDR1 SGHAT, CDR2 FQNNGV. CDR3 size: 13 residues. V lost 8 bases and J 0 bases, leaving 8 bases between the germline ends. CDR3 protein: CASERSSYNEQFF. CDR3 sequence (DNA): TGTGCCAGCGAGAGGAGCTCCTACAATGAGCAGTTCTTC.

This chain joins TRBV12-3 or TRBV12-4 and TRBJ1-3; D is unresolved. Trimming shortened V by 1 base and J by 0 bases, and 7 bases separated the two germline ends. CDR3 length: 15 amino acids. The chain's CDR3 is CASSLDRDSGNTIYF. The CDR3 bases are TGTGCCAGCAGTTTAGATAGGGACTCTGGAAACACCATATATTTT.

The chain combines TRBV12-3 or TRBV12-4 with TRBJ1-2; D remains ambiguous. This CDR3 contains 13 residues. V was clipped by 3 bases and J by 7 bases, with 12 bases between them. CDR3 sequence reads: CASSLAPAAGYTF. The DNA for the CDR3 is TGTGCCAGCAGTTTGGCCCCGGCAGCTGGCTACACCTTC.

V usage is TRBV5-1 and J usage is TRBJ2-1; D is ambiguous. Trimming stripped 0 bases from V and 10 bases from J, with 14 bases between. CDR1 and CDR2 from the germline V gene are SGHRS and YFSETQ. This CDR3 has 14 amino acids. In DNA form, the CDR3 reads TGCGCCAGCAGCTTGGACAGAAAGATGTTCGAGCAGTTCTTC. It is translated as CASSLDRKMFEQFF.

The rearrangement links TRBV19 to TRBJ1-5, with 9 bases matching TRBD1. Germline trimming cut 7 bases from V and 5 bases from J; bases unmatched to any gene: 9. Per germline, CDR1 LNHDA and CDR2 SQIVND (reference sequence). CDR3 size: 15 residues. The CDR3 DNA is TGTGCCAGTATTCCGACAGGGGGAGAGTATCAGCCCCAGCATTTT. It codes for CASIPTGGEYQPQHF.

CDR3 in DNA: TGTGCCAGCAGCTTAGATAGGGCAGGCAGCTACACCTTC. It specifies CASSLDRAGSYTF. The chain combines TRBV11-2 with TRBJ1-2; no clear D gene. Per germline, CDR1 SGHAT and CDR2 FQNNGV. The CDR3 consists of 13 residues. V was trimmed by 0 bases and J by 9 bases, leaving 11 bases between them. The entire variable domain, with the rest obtained from reference TRBV11-2 and TRBJ1-2, is as follows: EAGVAQSPRYKIIEKRQSVAFWCNPISGHATLYWYQQILGQGPKLLIQFQNNGVVDDSQLPKDRFSAERLKGVDSTLKIQPAKLEDSAVYLCASSLDRAGSYTFGSGTRLTVV.

The chain recombines TRBV3-1 with TRBJ2-5; D not resolved. Germline CDR1 is LGHDT and CDR2 is YNNKEL (reference sequence). The CDR3 runs 15 residues. Between the trimmed V and J ends, which lost 4 bases and 4 bases, there was a span of 16 bases. The CDR3 loop reads CASSLPGPARETQYF. The DNA for the CDR3 is TGTGCCAGCAGCCTACCGGGCCCCGCCAGAGAGACCCAGTACTTC.